The sequence of this TCR beta chain was determined in a study of blood T cell repertoires in COVID-19. Clones were sequenced by immunoSEQ multiplex PCR, and TCRdb holds only the in-frame ones, with some missing. The data hold 350,000 to 450,000 clones, with 80% to 90% observed a single time. Germline loops: CDR1 LNHDA, CDR2 SQIVND (reference sequence). Between the trimmed V and J ends, which lost 2 bases and 5 bases, there was a span of 10 bases. The length of the CDR3 is 14 residues. The receptor was derived from a man in his forties or fifties in a cohort exposed to, infected with or recovered from COVID-19 (not recorded which). The sequenced sample was PBMCs or T cells enriched from blood (not recorded which). This sequence joins TRBV19 and TRBJ2-1; D possibly corresponds to TRBD2 (6 bases). This chain's CDR3 is CASSITGVDNEQFF. Written as DNA, the CDR3 is TGTGCCAGTAGTATAACGGGGGTGGACAATGAGCAGTTCTTC.